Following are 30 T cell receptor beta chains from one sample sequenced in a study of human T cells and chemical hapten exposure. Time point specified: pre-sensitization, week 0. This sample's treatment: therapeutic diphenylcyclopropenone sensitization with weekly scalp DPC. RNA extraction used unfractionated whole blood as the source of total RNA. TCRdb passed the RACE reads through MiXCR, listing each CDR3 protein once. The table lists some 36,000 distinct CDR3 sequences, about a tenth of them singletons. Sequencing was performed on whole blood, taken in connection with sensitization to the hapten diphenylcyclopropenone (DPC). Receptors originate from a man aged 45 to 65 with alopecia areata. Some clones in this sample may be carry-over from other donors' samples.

The CDR3: CSVAGLAGDGGQFF. The CDR3 DNA reads as TGCAGCGTTGCGGGACTAGCGGGTGATGGGGGGCAGTTCTTC. This sequence joins TRBV29-1 and TRBJ2-1, with 12 bases aligning to TRBD2. Trimming at V came to 4 bases and at J to 12 bases, leaving 10 bases not matched to a gene. The CDR3 has 14 amino acids. CDR1 and CDR2 from the germline V gene are SQVTM and ANQGSEA.

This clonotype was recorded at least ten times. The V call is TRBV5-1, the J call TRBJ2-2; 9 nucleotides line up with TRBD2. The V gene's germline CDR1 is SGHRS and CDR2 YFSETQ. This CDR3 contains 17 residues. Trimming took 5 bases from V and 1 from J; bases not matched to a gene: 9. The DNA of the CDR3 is TGCGCCAGCAGATCCTTTACTAGCGGGCAGAACACCGGGGAGCTGTTTTTT. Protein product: CASRSFTSGQNTGELFF. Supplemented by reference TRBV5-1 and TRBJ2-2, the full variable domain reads KAGVTQTPRYLIKTRGQQVTLSCSPISGHRSVSWYQQTPGQGLQFLFEYFSETQRNKGNFPGRFSGRQFSNSRSEMNVSTLELGDSALYLCASRSFTSGQNTGELFFGEGSRLTVL.

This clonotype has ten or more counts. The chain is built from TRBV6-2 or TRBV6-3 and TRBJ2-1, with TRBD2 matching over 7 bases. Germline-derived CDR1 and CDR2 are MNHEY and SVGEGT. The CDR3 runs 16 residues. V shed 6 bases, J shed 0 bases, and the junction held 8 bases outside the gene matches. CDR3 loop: CASSYGTTSSYNEQFF. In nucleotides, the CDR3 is TGTGCCAGCAGCTACGGGACTACGAGCTCCTACAATGAGCAGTTCTTC.

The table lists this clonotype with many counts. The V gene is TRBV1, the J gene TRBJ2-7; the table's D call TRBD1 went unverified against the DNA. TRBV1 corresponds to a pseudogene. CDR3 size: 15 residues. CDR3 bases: TGCACCAGCAGCCAAGGCCCTGGACAAACCTACGAGCAGTACTTC. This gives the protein CTSSQGPGQTYEQYF.

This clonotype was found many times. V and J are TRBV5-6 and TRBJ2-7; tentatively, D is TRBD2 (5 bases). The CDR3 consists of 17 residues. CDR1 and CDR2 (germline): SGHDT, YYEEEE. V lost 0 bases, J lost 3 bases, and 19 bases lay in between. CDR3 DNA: TGTGCCAGCAGCTTGGTCTCATCGGGGTCCCCCAACTACGAGCAGTACTTC. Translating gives CASSLVSSGSPNYEQYF.

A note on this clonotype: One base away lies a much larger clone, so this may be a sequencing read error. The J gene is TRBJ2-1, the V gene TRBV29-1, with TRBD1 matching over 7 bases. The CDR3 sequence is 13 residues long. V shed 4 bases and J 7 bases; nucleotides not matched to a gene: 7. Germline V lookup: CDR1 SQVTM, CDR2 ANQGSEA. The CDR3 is CSVAKGAGNEQFF. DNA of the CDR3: TGCAGCGTTGCTAAGGGGGCCGGTAATGAGCAGTTCTTC.

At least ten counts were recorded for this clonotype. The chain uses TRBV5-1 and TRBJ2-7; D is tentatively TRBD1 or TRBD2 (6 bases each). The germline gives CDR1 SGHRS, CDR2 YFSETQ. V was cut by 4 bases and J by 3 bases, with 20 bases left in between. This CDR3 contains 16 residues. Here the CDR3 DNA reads TGCGCCAGCAGCCTCTTCTCGGGGGCATACTTCTACGAGCAGTACTTC. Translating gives CASSLFSGAYFYEQYF.

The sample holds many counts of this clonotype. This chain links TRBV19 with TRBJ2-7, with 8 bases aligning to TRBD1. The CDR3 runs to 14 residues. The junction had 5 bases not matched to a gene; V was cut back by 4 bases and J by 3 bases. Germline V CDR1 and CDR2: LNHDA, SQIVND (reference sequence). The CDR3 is CASSTRQGRYEQYF. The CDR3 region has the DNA TGTGCCAGTAGTACGAGACAGGGGCGCTACGAGCAGTACTTC.

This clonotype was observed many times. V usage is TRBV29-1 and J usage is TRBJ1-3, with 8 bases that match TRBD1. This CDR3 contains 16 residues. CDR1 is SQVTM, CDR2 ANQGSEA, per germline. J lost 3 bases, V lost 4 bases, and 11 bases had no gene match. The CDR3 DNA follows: TGCAGCGTTGGCTTAGACAGGGGTCTTGTTGGAAACACCATATATTTT. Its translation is CSVGLDRGLVGNTIYF.

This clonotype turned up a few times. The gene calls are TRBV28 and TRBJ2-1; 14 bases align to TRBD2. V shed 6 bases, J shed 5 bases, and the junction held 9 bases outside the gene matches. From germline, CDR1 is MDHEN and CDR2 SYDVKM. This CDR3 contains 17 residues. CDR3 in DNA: TGTGCCAGCAGCCCCCCCCGACTAGCGGGAGGGCACAATGAGCAGTTCTTC. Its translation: CASSPPRLAGGHNEQFF.

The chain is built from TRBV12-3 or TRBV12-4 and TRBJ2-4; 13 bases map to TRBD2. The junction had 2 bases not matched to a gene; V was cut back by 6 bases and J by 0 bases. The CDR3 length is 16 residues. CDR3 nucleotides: TGTGCCAGCAGGGGACTAGCGGGACTAGCCAAAAACATTCAGTACTTC. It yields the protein CASRGLAGLAKNIQYF.

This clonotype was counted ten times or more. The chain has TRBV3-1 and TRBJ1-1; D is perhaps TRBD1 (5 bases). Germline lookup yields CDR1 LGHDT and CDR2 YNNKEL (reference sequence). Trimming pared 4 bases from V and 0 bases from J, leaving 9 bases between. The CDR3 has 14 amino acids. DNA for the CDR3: TGTGCCAGCAGCCCACGACAGCTGAACACTGAAGCTTTCTTT. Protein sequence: CASSPRQLNTEAFF.

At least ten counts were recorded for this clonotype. CDR3 residues: CAITQTANTGELFF. CDR3 nucleotides: TGTGCCATCACCCAGACAGCGAACACCGGGGAGCTGTTTTTT. The chain employs TRBV10-3 and TRBJ2-2, with D possibly being TRBD1 (5 bases). The length of the CDR3 is 14 residues. V gave up 7 bases and J gave up 0 bases, with 9 bases separating them. Germline V gene lookup returns CDR1 ENHRY and CDR2 SYGVKD.

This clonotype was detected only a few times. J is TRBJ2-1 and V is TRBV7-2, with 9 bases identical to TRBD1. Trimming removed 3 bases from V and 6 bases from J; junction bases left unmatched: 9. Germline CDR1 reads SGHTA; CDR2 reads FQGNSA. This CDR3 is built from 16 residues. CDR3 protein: CASSFPGQGIINEQFF. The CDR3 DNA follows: TGTGCCAGCAGCTTTCCGGGACAGGGAATAATCAATGAGCAGTTCTTC.

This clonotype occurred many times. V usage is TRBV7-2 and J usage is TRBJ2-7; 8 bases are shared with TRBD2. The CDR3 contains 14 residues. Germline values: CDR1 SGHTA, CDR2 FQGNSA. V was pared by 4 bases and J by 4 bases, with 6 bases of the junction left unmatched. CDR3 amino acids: CASSWTSRTYEQYF. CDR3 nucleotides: TGTGCCAGCAGCTGGACTAGCCGAACTTACGAGCAGTACTTC. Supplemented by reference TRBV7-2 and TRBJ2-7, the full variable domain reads GAGVSQSPSNKVTEKGKDVELRCDPISGHTALYWYRQSLGQGLEFLIYFQGNSAPDKSGLPSDRFSAERTGGSVSTLTIQRTQQEDSAVYLCASSWTSRTYEQYFGPGTRLTVT.

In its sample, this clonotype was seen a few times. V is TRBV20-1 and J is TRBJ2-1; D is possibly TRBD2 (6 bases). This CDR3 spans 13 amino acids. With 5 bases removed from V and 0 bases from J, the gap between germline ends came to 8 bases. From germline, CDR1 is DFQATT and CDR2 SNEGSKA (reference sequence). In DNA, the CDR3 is TGCAGTGCTCACGGGGGCTCCTACAATGAGCAGTTCTTC. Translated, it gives CSAHGGSYNEQFF.

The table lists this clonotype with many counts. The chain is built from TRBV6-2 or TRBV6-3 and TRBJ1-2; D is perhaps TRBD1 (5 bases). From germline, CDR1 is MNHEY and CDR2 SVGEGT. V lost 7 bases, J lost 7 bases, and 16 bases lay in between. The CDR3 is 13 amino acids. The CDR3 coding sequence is TGTGCCAGCAAAACTACAGCGGGGCTTGGCTACACCTTC. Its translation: CASKTTAGLGYTF.

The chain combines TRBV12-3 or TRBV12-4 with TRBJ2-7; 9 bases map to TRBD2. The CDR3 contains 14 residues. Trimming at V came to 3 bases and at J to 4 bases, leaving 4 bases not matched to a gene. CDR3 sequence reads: CASSLREGHYEQYF. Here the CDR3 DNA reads TGTGCCAGCAGTTTGCGGGAGGGCCATTACGAGCAGTACTTC.

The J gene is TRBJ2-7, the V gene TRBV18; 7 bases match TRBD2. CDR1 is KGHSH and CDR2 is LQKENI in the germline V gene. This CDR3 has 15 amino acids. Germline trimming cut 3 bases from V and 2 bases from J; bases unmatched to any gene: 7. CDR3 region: CASSPLKSGAYEQYF. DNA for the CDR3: TGTGCCAGCTCACCGCTTAAGAGCGGGGCCTACGAGCAGTACTTC. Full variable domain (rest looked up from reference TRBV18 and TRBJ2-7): NAGVMQNPRHLVRRRGQEARLRCSPMKGHSHVYWYRQLPEEGLKFMVYLQKENIIDESGMPKERFSAEFPKEGPSILRIQQVVRGDSAAYFCASSPLKSGAYEQYFGPGTRLTVT.

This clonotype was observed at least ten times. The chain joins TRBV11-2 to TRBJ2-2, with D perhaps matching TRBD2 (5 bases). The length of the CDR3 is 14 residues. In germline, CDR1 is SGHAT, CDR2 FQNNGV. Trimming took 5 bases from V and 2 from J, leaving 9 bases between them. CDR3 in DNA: TGTGCCAGCAGCCCCCGGGAAAACACCGGGGAGCTGTTTTTT. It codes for CASSPRENTGELFF.

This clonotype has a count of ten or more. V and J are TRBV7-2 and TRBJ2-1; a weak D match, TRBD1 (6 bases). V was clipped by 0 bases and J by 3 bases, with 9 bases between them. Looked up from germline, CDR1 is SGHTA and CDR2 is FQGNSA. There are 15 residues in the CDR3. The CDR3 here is CASSLARGSYNEQFF. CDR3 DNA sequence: TGTGCCAGCAGCTTAGCAAGGGGGAGCTACAATGAGCAGTTCTTC. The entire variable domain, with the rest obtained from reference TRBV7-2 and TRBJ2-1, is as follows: GAGVSQSPSNKVTEKGKDVELRCDPISGHTALYWYRQSLGQGLEFLIYFQGNSAPDKSGLPSDRFSAERTGGSVSTLTIQRTQQEDSAVYLCASSLARGSYNEQFFGPGTRLTVL.

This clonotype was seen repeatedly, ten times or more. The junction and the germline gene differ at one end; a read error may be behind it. The CDR3: CASSRTSGELYNEQFF. The CDR3 region has the DNA TGTGCTAGCAGCCGGACTAGCGGGGAACTCTACAATGAGCAGTTCTTC. This rearrangement joins TRBV7-7 to TRBJ2-1; 12 positions match TRBD2. The length of the CDR3 is 16 residues. The germline V gene has CDR1 SSHAT and CDR2 FNYEAQ (reference sequence). The variable domain in full, with the rest retrieved from reference TRBV7-7 and TRBJ2-1, is GAGVSQSPRYKVTKRGQDVTLRCDPISSHATLYWYQQALGQGPEFLTYFNYEAQPDKSGLPSDRFSAERPEGSISTLTIQRTEQRDSAMYRCASSRTSGELYNEQFFGPGTRLTVL.

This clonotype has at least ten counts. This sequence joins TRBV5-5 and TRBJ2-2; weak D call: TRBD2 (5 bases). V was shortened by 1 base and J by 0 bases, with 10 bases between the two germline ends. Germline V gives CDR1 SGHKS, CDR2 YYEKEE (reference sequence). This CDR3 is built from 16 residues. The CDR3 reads CASSLRLAANTGELFF. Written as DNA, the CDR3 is TGTGCCAGCAGCTTGCGGCTAGCTGCGAACACCGGGGAGCTGTTTTTT.

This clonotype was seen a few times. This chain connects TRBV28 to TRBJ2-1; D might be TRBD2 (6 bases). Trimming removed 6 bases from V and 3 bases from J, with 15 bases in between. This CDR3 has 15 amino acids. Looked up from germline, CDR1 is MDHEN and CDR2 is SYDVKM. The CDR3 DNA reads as TGTGCCAGCAGACCGCAGCGGGCAATCTACAATGAGCAGTTCTTC. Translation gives CASRPQRAIYNEQFF.

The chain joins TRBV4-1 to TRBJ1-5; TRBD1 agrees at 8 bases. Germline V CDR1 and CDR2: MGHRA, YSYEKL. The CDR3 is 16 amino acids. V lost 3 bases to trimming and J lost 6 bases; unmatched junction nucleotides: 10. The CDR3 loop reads CASSHSQGAGGQPQHF. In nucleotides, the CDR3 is TGCGCCAGCAGCCATTCTCAGGGGGCTGGGGGTCAGCCCCAGCATTTT.

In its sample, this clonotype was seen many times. The CDR3 loop is CASSALAGVGEQYF. The CDR3 DNA reads TGTGCCAGCAGCGCCCTAGCGGGAGTCGGAGAGCAGTACTTC. The rearrangement uses TRBV9 and TRBJ2-7, with TRBD2 matching over 10 bases. CDR1 is SGDLS and CDR2 is YYNGEE in the germline V gene. The CDR3 contains 14 residues. Trimming cost V 3 bases and J 7 bases; bases outside gene matches: 7.

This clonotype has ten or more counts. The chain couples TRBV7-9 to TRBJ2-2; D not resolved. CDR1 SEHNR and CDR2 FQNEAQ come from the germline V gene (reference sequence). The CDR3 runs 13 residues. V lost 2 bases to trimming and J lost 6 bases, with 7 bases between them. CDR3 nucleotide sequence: TGTGCCAGCAGCTTACCCGGGCCCGGGGAGCTGTTTTTT. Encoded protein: CASSLPGPGELFF.

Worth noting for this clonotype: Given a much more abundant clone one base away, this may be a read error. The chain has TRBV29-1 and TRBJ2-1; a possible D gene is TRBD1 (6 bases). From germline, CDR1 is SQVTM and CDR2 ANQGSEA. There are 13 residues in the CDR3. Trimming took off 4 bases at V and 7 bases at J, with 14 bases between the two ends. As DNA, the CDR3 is TGCAGCGTTGCTATGGGGGCCAGTAATGAGCAGTTCTTC. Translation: CSVAMGASNEQFF.

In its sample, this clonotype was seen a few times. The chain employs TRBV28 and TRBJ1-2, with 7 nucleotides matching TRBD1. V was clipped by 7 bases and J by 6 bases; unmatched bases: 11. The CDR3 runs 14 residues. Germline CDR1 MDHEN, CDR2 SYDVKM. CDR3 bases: TGTGCCAGCATCCAATCCGGGACAGAGAATGGCTACACCTTC. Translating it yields CASIQSGTENGYTF.

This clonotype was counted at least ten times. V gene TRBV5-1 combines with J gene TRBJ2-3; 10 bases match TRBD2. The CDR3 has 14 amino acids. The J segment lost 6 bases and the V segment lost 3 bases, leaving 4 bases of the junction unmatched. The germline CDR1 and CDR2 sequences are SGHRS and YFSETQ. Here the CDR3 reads CASSSSGREDTQYF. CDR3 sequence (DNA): TGCGCCAGCAGCTCTAGCGGGAGAGAGGATACGCAGTATTTT.